Listed below are T cell receptor beta chains from one sample, sequenced in a study of cytomegalovirus exposure and HLA in healthy donors. This table comes from immunoSEQ multiplex PCR, and its TCRdb copy is limited to in-frame clones, with some not included. The data contain about 180,000 clones, about three quarters of them singletons. Sample: PBMCs. These TCRs come from a man between 18 and 35 years old in good health and CMV-seronegative. The CDR3 runs from the conserved cysteine through the conserved F or W. A D gene is named only where the DNA matches it firmly. Rows give clone size only sometimes, using once, few, many, or a class for an expanded clone.

J: TRBJ2-2; D: TRBD2; size: NA; V: TRBV6-5; DNA: TGTGCCAGCAGTTACACTAGCGGGGGTTCCGGGGAGCTGTTTTTT; CDR3: CASSYTSGGSGELFF
J: TRBJ2-1; D: TRBD2; size: NA; V: TRBV7-2; DNA: TGTGCCAGCAGCTTAGGGCGGGGGGGCTACAATGAGCAGTTCTTC; CDR3: CASSLGRGGYNEQFF
J: TRBJ1-2; D: TRBD1; size: NA; V: TRBV5-1; DNA: TGCGCCAGCAGCCCTGGGACAGTGAGTCTTAACTATGGCTACACCTTC; CDR3: CASSPGTVSLNYGYTF
J: TRBJ1-4; D: NA; size: NA; V: TRBV7-6; DNA: TGTGCCAGCAGCCGACCGGGAAATGAAAAACTGTTTTTT; CDR3: CASSRPGNEKLFF
J: TRBJ2-5; D: NA; size: NA; V: TRBV7-9; DNA: TGTGCCAGCAGCTTAGTTTCGGCAGGGGAGACCCAGTACTTC; CDR3: CASSLVSAGETQYF
J: TRBJ2-2; D: NA; size: few; V: TRBV29-1; DNA: TGCAGCGTTGAGGGCAGGGCGAACACCGGGGAGCTGTTTTTT; CDR3: CSVEGRANTGELFF
J: TRBJ1-1; D: NA; size: once; V: TRBV4-3; DNA: TGCGCCAGCAGCCAAGATAGGAACAGCGGAGCTTTCTTT; CDR3: CASSQDRNSGAFF
J: TRBJ2-3; D: TRBD2; size: NA; V: TRBV18; DNA: TGTGCCAGCTCTCCCAGCGGGACTAGCGACACAGATACGCAGTATTTT; CDR3: CASSPSGTSDTDTQYF
J: TRBJ2-7; D: TRBD1; size: NA; V: TRBV18; DNA: TGTGCCAGCTCACCAATCCTGGCGGGACAGGGAAAGAACGAGCAGTACTTC; CDR3: CASSPILAGQGKNEQYF
J: TRBJ2-2; D: NA; size: NA; V: TRBV27; DNA: TGTGCCAGCAATAGGGGGAAAGCGAACACCGGGGAGCTGTTTTTT; CDR3: CASNRGKANTGELFF
J: TRBJ2-1; D: TRBD2; size: NA; V: TRBV7-9; DNA: TGTGCCAGCAGCCCGCCCGGGACTACCTACAATGAGCAGTTCTTC; CDR3: CASSPPGTTYNEQFF
J: TRBJ1-1; D: TRBD1; size: NA; V: TRBV2; DNA: TGTGCCAGCAGTGAGTCACTATACAGGGGATCGGCTTTCTTT; CDR3: CASSESLYRGSAFF
J: TRBJ1-6; D: TRBD1; size: NA; V: TRBV30; DNA: TGTGCCTGGAGTGTAAAGCGACAGGGGCCCTATAATTCACCCCTCCACTTT; CDR3: CAWSVKRQGPYNSPLHF
J: TRBJ2-1; D: TRBD2; size: NA; V: TRBV11-3; DNA: TGTGCCAGCAGCTTTGAAGCACTAGCGGGAGTTAGTGAGCAGTTCTTC; CDR3: CASSFEALAGVSEQFF
J: TRBJ2-3; D: NA; size: NA; V: TRBV29-1; DNA: TGCAGCGTTGGCCTATTCGAGGCAGATACGCAGTATTTT; CDR3: CSVGLFEADTQYF
J: TRBJ2-2; D: TRBD1; size: NA; V: TRBV27; DNA: TGTGCCAGCAGGCCGGGACAGGGTATATGGGGATACTCTGACACCGGGGAGCTGTTTTTT; CDR3: CASRPGQGIWGYSDTGELFF
J: TRBJ2-1; D: NA; size: few; V: TRBV7-7; DNA: TGTGCTAGCAGCTTTGGGTCCTCTACCGGGGAGCAGTTCTTC; CDR3: CASSFGSSTGEQFF
J: TRBJ1-4; D: NA; size: NA; V: TRBV7-9; DNA: TGTGCCAGCAGCTTATTAGCGGGGCCCAATGAAAAACTGTTTTTT; CDR3: CASSLLAGPNEKLFF
J: TRBJ2-1; D: NA; size: NA; V: TRBV6-5; DNA: TGTGCCAGCAGCCGACTAGTTGGGTCCTACAATGAGCAGTTCTTC; CDR3: CASSRLVGSYNEQFF
J: TRBJ2-7; D: TRBD2; size: NA; V: TRBV6-5; DNA: TGTGCCAGCAGGTCGGGACTAGCGGGGGACTACGAGCAGTACTTC; CDR3: CASRSGLAGDYEQYF
J: TRBJ1-3; D: NA; size: NA; V: TRBV7-3; DNA: TGTGCCAGCAGCTCCGACAGGGGAAACACCATATATTTT; CDR3: CASSSDRGNTIYF
J: TRBJ2-3; D: TRBD2; size: NA; V: TRBV9; DNA: TGTGCCAGCAGCCGCCGGGCGGGGGGCACAGATACGCAGTATTTT; CDR3: CASSRRAGGTDTQYF
J: TRBJ2-4; D: TRBD2; size: NA; V: TRBV7-2; DNA: TGTGCCAGCAGCCCGGGACTAGCGGTAAACATTCAGTACTTC; CDR3: CASSPGLAVNIQYF
J: TRBJ2-1; D: TRBD2; size: few; V: TRBV7-2; DNA: TGTGCCAGCAGCCCACCCGAGGGACTAGCACTCGATGAGCAGTTCTTC; CDR3: CASSPPEGLALDEQFF
J: TRBJ2-2; D: NA; size: few; V: TRBV4-3; DNA: TGCGCCAGCAGCCAGAGGGAAGGGGGCGGGATGGCCGGGGAGCTGTTTTTT; CDR3: CASSQREGGGMAGELFF
J: TRBJ1-1; D: NA; size: once; V: TRBV5-6; DNA: TGTGCCAGCAGCTTTTTTCTGGAGTCGTACGGCACTGAAGCTTTCTTT; CDR3: CASSFFLESYGTEAFF
J: TRBJ2-7; D: TRBD2; size: NA; V: TRBV7-2; DNA: TGTGCCAGCAGCTTAGGGTCGGGGGGGCTCTCCTACGAGCAGTACTTC; CDR3: CASSLGSGGLSYEQYF
J: TRBJ2-7; D: TRBD2; size: NA; V: TRBV5-4; DNA: TGTGCCAGCCAGATGAACCCTAGCGGGCCCTACGAGCAGTACTTC; CDR3: CASQMNPSGPYEQYF
J: TRBJ2-1; D: TRBD2; size: NA; V: TRBV14; DNA: TGTGCCAGCAGCCACCCCCCCAGCGGGAGCAATGAGCAGTTCTTC; CDR3: CASSHPPSGSNEQFF
J: TRBJ2-1; D: NA; size: NA; V: TRBV14; DNA: TGTGCCAGCAGCCAATACGGAATGAGTAGCGGCAGCTCCTACAATGAGCAGTTCTTC; CDR3: CASSQYGMSSGSSYNEQFF
J: TRBJ2-1; D: TRBD2; size: NA; V: TRBV2; DNA: TGTGCCAGCAGTCGACTAGCGGGGGGGTACAATGAGCAGTTCTTC; CDR3: CASSRLAGGYNEQFF
J: TRBJ2-7; D: TRBD2; size: NA; V: TRBV7-6; DNA: TGTGCCAGCAGCCCTTCTAGCGGGACCTACGAGCAGTACTTC; CDR3: CASSPSSGTYEQYF
J: TRBJ1-3; D: NA; size: NA; V: TRBV7-8; DNA: TGTGCCAGCAGCTTAGGCGGGGGGCACTCTGGAAACACCATATATTTT; CDR3: CASSLGGGHSGNTIYF
J: TRBJ2-2; D: NA; size: NA; V: TRBV6-5; DNA: TGTGCCAGCAGACTAGGGACAAGTGGCCCCGGGGAGCTGTTTTTT; CDR3: CASRLGTSGPGELFF
J: TRBJ2-7; D: TRBD2; size: NA; V: TRBV13; DNA: TGTGCCAGCAGCTCCCGGGGGGGGACCTACGAGCAGTACTTC; CDR3: CASSSRGGTYEQYF
J: TRBJ1-2; D: TRBD1; size: NA; V: TRBV30; DNA: TGTGCCTGCGAAAAAACCCCAGGACAGGGAAGCTATGGCTACACCTTC; CDR3: CACEKTPGQGSYGYTF
J: TRBJ2-2; D: TRBD2; size: NA; V: TRBV9; DNA: TGTGCCAGCAGCGTAGAGGCGGGAGGCGGGGAGCTGTTTTTT; CDR3: CASSVEAGGGELFF
J: TRBJ2-7; D: TRBD2; size: NA; V: TRBV7-9; DNA: TGTGCCAGCAGCCCAGGGAGGGTCTCCTACGAGCAGTACTTC; CDR3: CASSPGRVSYEQYF
J: TRBJ2-1; D: NA; size: NA; V: TRBV4-3; DNA: TGCGCCAGCAGCCAAGGGGAGACGGACTACAATGAGCAGTTCTTC; CDR3: CASSQGETDYNEQFF
J: TRBJ1-5; D: NA; size: NA; V: TRBV4-1; DNA: TGCGCCAGCAGCCAGGACGGGGGGGCAGGACAGCCCCAGCATTTT; CDR3: CASSQDGGAGQPQHF
J: TRBJ2-5; D: NA; size: NA; V: TRBV5-1; DNA: TGCGCCAGCAGCCACGGGAGCCAGAGAGAGACCCAGTACTTC; CDR3: CASSHGSQRETQYF
J: TRBJ1-2; D: TRBD1; size: few; V: TRBV6-5; DNA: TGTGCCAGCAGACGTGGACAGGGCTATGGCTACACCTTC; CDR3: CASRRGQGYGYTF
J: TRBJ2-3; D: TRBD1; size: NA; V: TRBV29-1; DNA: TGCAGCGTTAGACCGGGACAGGGCAGCACAGATACGCAGTATTTT; CDR3: CSVRPGQGSTDTQYF
J: TRBJ2-3; D: NA; size: NA; V: TRBV6-5; DNA: TGTGCCAGCCGGAATCAGGGCCCCACAGATACGCAGTATTTT; CDR3: CASRNQGPTDTQYF
J: TRBJ1-5; D: NA; size: NA; V: TRBV11-2; DNA: TGTGCCAGCAGCCCAAATGGGGCAGAGCAGCCCCAGCATTTT; CDR3: CASSPNGAEQPQHF
J: TRBJ2-6; D: TRBD2; size: NA; V: TRBV19; DNA: TGTGCCACGAGCGGGGGGTCTGGGGCCAACGTCCTGACTTTC; CDR3: CATSGGSGANVLTF
J: TRBJ2-1; D: TRBD1; size: few; V: TRBV23-1; DNA: TGCGCCAGCAGCGCTTACCGGGACAGGGCCCCCTCCTTCGACAATGAGCAGTTCTTC; CDR3: CASSAYRDRAPSFDNEQFF
J: TRBJ2-3; D: NA; size: NA; V: TRBV29-1; DNA: TGCAGCGTAGCGGAAGAGTTCACAGATACGCAGTATTTT; CDR3: CSVAEEFTDTQYF
J: TRBJ2-1; D: TRBD2; size: NA; V: TRBV30; DNA: TGTGCCTGGAGTGTAGGTGGCGGGAGTGATGAGCAGTTCTTC; CDR3: CAWSVGGGSDEQFF